Listed below are T cell receptor beta chains from one sample, sequenced in a study of T-cell memory formation after mild COVID-19. From the 5' RACE reads, TCRdb called clonotypes with MiXCR, one entry per CDR3 protein. The data show 45,000 to 65,000 distinct CDR3 sequences, with approximately 9.5% seen just once and 1.2% held by the top ten. Sequencing was carried out using PBMCs or a T cell subset sorted from them (not recorded which). The source of these receptors is a man aged 18 to 30 who had mild COVID-19 (a few samples of this study predate the infection). Cell type and time point are not known. CDR3s include the opening cysteine and the closing phenylalanine or tryptophan. The order of the fields is D gene, J gene, clone size, V gene, CDR3 protein, CDR3 DNA. D genes are given only for firm matches. The listing skips clone size in some rows; elsewhere it reads once, few, many or a size class.

D gene: NA; J gene: TRBJ2-6; clone size: few; V gene: TRBV20-1; CDR3 protein: CSARVPGLSSGANVLTF; CDR3 DNA: TGCAGTGCGAGAGTGCCAGGCCTGAGCTCTGGGGCCAACGTCCTGACTTTC
D gene: NA; J gene: TRBJ2-7; clone size: NA; V gene: TRBV7-2; CDR3 protein: CASSSTVNYEQYF; CDR3 DNA: TGTGCCAGCAGCTCGACGGTGAACTACGAGCAGTACTTC
D gene: TRBD2; J gene: TRBJ2-1; clone size: NA; V gene: TRBV20-1; CDR3 protein: CSASGGANEQFF; CDR3 DNA: TGCAGTGCTAGCGGGGGGGCCAATGAGCAGTTCTTC
D gene: TRBD1; J gene: TRBJ2-2; clone size: many; V gene: TRBV12-3/TRBV12-4; CDR3 protein: CASTIPGQGWELFF; CDR3 DNA: TGTGCCAGCACCATCCCGGGACAGGGGTGGGAGCTGTTTTTT
D gene: TRBD1; J gene: TRBJ1-5; clone size: NA; V gene: TRBV27; CDR3 protein: CASSIGQGARNQPQHF; CDR3 DNA: TGTGCCAGCAGTATAGGACAGGGGGCGAGGAATCAGCCCCAGCATTTT
D gene: NA; J gene: TRBJ2-7; clone size: many; V gene: TRBV29-1; CDR3 protein: CSVDRQGLSEQYF; CDR3 DNA: TGCAGCGTTGATAGGCAGGGGCTGTCCGAGCAGTACTTC
D gene: NA; J gene: TRBJ1-1; clone size: NA; V gene: TRBV7-3; CDR3 protein: CASRPGEGEYTEAFF; CDR3 DNA: TGTGCCAGCAGACCCGGGGAGGGGGAGTATACTGAAGCTTTCTTT
D gene: NA; J gene: TRBJ1-1; clone size: few; V gene: TRBV5-1; CDR3 protein: CASSFTGYTEAFF; CDR3 DNA: TGCGCCAGCAGCTTTACAGGGTACACTGAAGCTTTCTTT
D gene: TRBD1; J gene: TRBJ2-7; clone size: many; V gene: TRBV5-1; CDR3 protein: CASSPEGTGTHEQYF; CDR3 DNA: TGCGCCAGCAGCCCGGAAGGGACAGGGACCCACGAGCAGTACTTC
D gene: NA; J gene: TRBJ1-2; clone size: few; V gene: TRBV12-3/TRBV12-4; CDR3 protein: CASSITRQGGYTF; CDR3 DNA: TGTGCCAGCAGCATAACCCGTCAGGGTGGCTACACCTTC
D gene: NA; J gene: TRBJ2-1; clone size: few; V gene: TRBV4-3; CDR3 protein: CASSDIGDEQFF; CDR3 DNA: TGCGCCAGCAGCGACATAGGAGATGAGCAGTTCTTC
D gene: NA; J gene: TRBJ1-1; clone size: NA; V gene: TRBV20-1; CDR3 protein: CSSSYRATREAFF; CDR3 DNA: TGCAGTAGTTCGTACCGGGCTACCCGTGAAGCTTTCTTT
D gene: NA; J gene: TRBJ1-1; clone size: few; V gene: TRBV7-2; CDR3 protein: CASSSSRTAAFF; CDR3 DNA: TGTGCCAGCAGCTCCAGCCGGACTGCTGCTTTCTTT
D gene: NA; J gene: TRBJ2-5; clone size: NA; V gene: TRBV12-3/TRBV12-4; CDR3 protein: CASSSLTRLGETQYF; CDR3 DNA: TGTGCCAGCAGTTCCCTCACCCGGCTGGGAGAGACCCAGTACTTC
D gene: NA; J gene: TRBJ2-2; clone size: NA; V gene: TRBV6-5; CDR3 protein: CASSYGHPTGELFF; CDR3 DNA: TGTGCCAGCAGTTACGGGCATCCTACCGGGGAGCTGTTTTTT
D gene: TRBD1; J gene: TRBJ2-7; clone size: few; V gene: TRBV9; CDR3 protein: CASSAGQGEQYF; CDR3 DNA: TGTGCCAGCAGCGCCGGACAGGGCGAGCAGTACTTC
D gene: TRBD1; J gene: TRBJ1-1; clone size: few; V gene: TRBV3-1; CDR3 protein: CASSQVRQGTPEAFF; CDR3 DNA: TGTGCCAGCAGCCAAGTGAGACAGGGTACCCCTGAAGCTTTCTTT
D gene: TRBD2; J gene: TRBJ2-5; clone size: few; V gene: TRBV28; CDR3 protein: CASSQLAGGRETQYF; CDR3 DNA: TGTGCCAGCAGTCAGTTAGCGGGGGGGCGGGAGACCCAGTACTTC
D gene: NA; J gene: TRBJ2-2; clone size: many; V gene: TRBV7-3; CDR3 protein: CASSLLMRNTGELFF; CDR3 DNA: TGTGCCAGCAGCTTATTGATGAGGAACACCGGGGAGCTGTTTTTT
D gene: NA; J gene: TRBJ1-1; clone size: NA; V gene: TRBV5-5; CDR3 protein: CASSDSAEAFF; CDR3 DNA: TGTGCCAGCAGCGATAGCGCTGAAGCTTTCTTT
D gene: NA; J gene: TRBJ2-1; clone size: few; V gene: TRBV7-2; CDR3 protein: CASSLDPQQKQFF; CDR3 DNA: TGTGCCAGCAGCTTAGATCCCCAGCAGAAGCAGTTCTTC